This TCR beta chain was profiled in a study of memory CD4+ T cells and cytomegalovirus serostatus (dated by TCRdb to the late 2010s). Background for the entire study: A total of some 33 healthy Belgian adults, of whom 9 were CMV seropositive and some 24 were CMV seronegative, were included in the cohort. CD4+ memory TCRbeta repertoires of a Belgian cohort with known cytomegalovirus serostatus were sequenced in order to replicate a published TCR-based CMV serostatus classifier.

About this clone itself: It has no known antigen specificity. The sample holds no much larger clone one base away, and base qualities are not on file.

A FACSAria II was used to sort memory CD4+ T cells, defined as single viable CD3+CD4+CD8-CD45RO+ cells. To determine CMV serostatus, a Roche Elecsys assay was used that detects serum IgG against CMV pp150, pp28, p38 and p52. After the samples were thawed, total CD4+ T cells were enriched through positive selection using CD4 magnetic microbeads. The samples came from a different study that was designed specifically to examine the CD4+ T cell memory repertoire. Peripheral blood mononuclear cells were isolated and cryopreserved according to standard operating procedures, and serum was kept at -80 degrees C. The staining relied on CD3-PerCP (BW264/56), CD4-APC (RPA-T4), CD45RO-PE (UCHT1) and CD8-Pacific Orange (3B5) antibodies, and Sytox blue was used to exclude non-viable cells. Results the study describes overall, beyond this receptor: Of fewer than 200 previously reported CMV-associated TCRbeta sequences, about 72 appeared in the CD4+ memory repertoires, each in one to five individuals. A median bootstrapped AUC of roughly 0.95 with a 95% CI of 0.76-1.00 was achieved on the Belgian cohort by the original-framework classifier. For predicting CMV serostatus, the median bootstrapped AUC was roughly 0.96 using the original framework and about 0.89 using a US-trained random forest. Only CD4+CD45RO+ memory cells were sequenced, unlike the original study, which covered naive and memory CD4+ and CD8+ populations. Results were interpreted as suggesting that the CMV-associated TCR signature is largely present in the CD4+ memory repertoire.

The Quick-DNA Microprep Kit was used to extract genomic DNA from the sorted cells. TCRbeta DNA was amplified with the immunoSEQ hsTCRbeta kit following the manufacturer's protocol. An Illumina MiSeq instrument was used to sequence the TCRbeta libraries. The authors processed their data as follows. Once out-of-frame sequences had been removed, 2,200,000 or so distinct TCRbeta sequences were left, which works out to an average of approximately 63,000 per individual. Each individual was scored by the count of 150 to 200 previously reported CMV-associated TCRbeta sequences and the total productive distinct TCRbeta count. A beta-binomial model was reimplemented in Python, and random forests from scikit-learn, run with default parameters, were trained on data from the US cohort. Classifier performance on the Belgian cohort was reported as the median AUC with percentile confidence intervals calculated over 10,000 bootstrap iterations. In its TCRdb copy, this immuneACCESS table keeps in-frame sequences only and misses some clones. Where compared with another copy, unresolved V genes explain less than half of these, and the others have no known cause. Clone size and the V and J calls come from that table; the DNA yielded D and trimming. Recorded for this sample are under 50,000 clones; over 65% of them occurred a single time. Jointly, the top ten make up around 0.77% of the sample.

The CDR3 numbers 11 residues from cysteine through phenylalanine. Only CDR3 DNA is held: 33 bases, read in frame from base 1. CDR1 and CDR2 are drawn from the germline V gene (reference sequence): LNHDA, SQIVND. Deletion took 9 bases off V and 5 bases off J, with a span of 10 bases between the germline ends. The V and J segments used are TRBV19 and TRBJ1-2, with an unclear D gene assignment. The sequence was collected from an adult in good health and CMV-seronegative. Sequenced: memory CD4+ T cells from blood. In nucleotides, the sequence is TGTGCCAGCCTAGAAACTTATGGCTACACCTTC. Its amino acids are CASLETYGYTF.